One sample yielded the 13 T cell receptor beta chains listed below, sequenced in a study of patients and donors after allogeneic stem cell transplantation. TCRdb reanalysed the RT-PCR reads using MiXCR and keeps one entry per CDR3 protein. The table lists about 960,000 distinct CDR3 sequences, 15% to 20% of them singletons. Sequenced input: blood, either unsorted or a sorted T cell fraction (not recorded which). These receptors came from a human donor who was either an allogeneic HSCT recipient or a stem cell or donor lymphocyte infusion donor (not recorded which). It is not recorded whose cells these are; they may come from a transplant donor.

The rearrangement joins TRBV21-1 to TRBJ2-7. TRBV21-1 constitutes a pseudogene. This CDR3 region has 14 residues. The CDR3 loop is CASSKFYETYEQYF. The CDR3 region has the DNA TGTGCCAGCAGCAAATTCTACGAGACGTACGAGCAGTACTTC.

At least ten counts were recorded for this clonotype. The chain carries TRBV6-2 or TRBV6-3 and TRBJ2-1; a possible D gene is TRBD2 (5 bases). The CDR3 contains 13 residues. V lost 10 bases, J lost 9 bases, and 19 bases lay in between. CDR1 and CDR2 from the germline V gene are MNHEY and SVGEGT. This chain's CDR3 is CATNGIPVGEQFF. The CDR3 DNA is TGTGCCACCAACGGGATCCCCGTGGGTGAGCAGTTCTTC.

The chain recombines TRBV6-1 with TRBJ1-5; TRBD1 matches at 7 bases. The CDR3 sequence is 15 residues long. Germline V lookup: CDR1 MNHNS, CDR2 SASEGT. V dropped 4 bases and J dropped 6; count of bases not matched to a gene: 9. Here the CDR3 DNA reads TGTGCCAGCAGTGCCGCCAGGGGGGGAGGTCAGCCCCAGCATTTT. As protein: CASSAARGGGQPQHF.

V and J are TRBV5-1 and TRBJ2-2, with D hard to call. The germline V and J ends were trimmed by 0 bases and 6 bases, with 15 bases remaining between them. This CDR3 has 16 residues. Germline-derived CDR1 and CDR2 are SGHRS and YFSETQ. CDR3 amino acids: CASSLAGEPRAGELFF. Written as DNA, the CDR3 is TGCGCCAGCAGCTTGGCCGGTGAGCCCCGGGCCGGGGAGCTGTTTTTT.

Ten or more counts support this clonotype. The chain is built from TRBV12-3 or TRBV12-4 and TRBJ2-7; maybe TRBD1 (5 bases). The CDR3 spans 13 residues. The ends were cut back, 7 bases at V and 4 bases at J, with 14 bases in the middle. The CDR3 sequence is CASTPLTEYEQYF. The CDR3 nucleotides read TGTGCCAGCACTCCCTTGACAGAATACGAGCAGTACTTC.

The rearrangement uses TRBV12-1 and TRBJ1-1. TRBV12-1 is assigned pseudogene status. The CDR3 is 16 amino acids. The CDR3 nucleotides read TGTGCCAGCAGCTTTGAGCCACGGCACTTGAACACTGAAGCTTTCTTT. Translated: CASSFEPRHLNTEAFF.

The gene calls are TRBV9 and TRBJ2-2; weak D call: TRBD1 (5 bases). The ends were cut back, 4 bases at V and 3 bases at J, with 16 bases in the middle. This CDR3 has 16 residues. Germline V gene data show CDR1 as SGDLS and CDR2 as YYNGEE. The CDR3 DNA reads TGTGCCAGCAGCCGAGGTGCGACAGACTACACCGGGGAGCTGTTTTTT. Translation: CASSRGATDYTGELFF.

This clonotype was found a few times. The V call is TRBV24-1, the J call TRBJ2-1, with unresolved D. The V gene lost 5 bases and the J gene lost 5 bases, with 9 bases spanning the gap. Germline V gene data show CDR1 as KGHDR and CDR2 as SFDVKD. The CDR3 has 13 amino acids. The CDR3 DNA sequence: TGTGCCACCAGTGCGGGTGGGGACAATGAGCAGTTCTTC. As protein: CATSAGGDNEQFF.

The V and J genes are TRBV7-9 and TRBJ1-2; D is perhaps TRBD1 (5 bases). Germline values: CDR1 SEHNR, CDR2 FQNEAQ (reference sequence). Trimming pared 5 bases from V and 5 bases from J, leaving 15 bases between. This CDR3 is built from 14 residues. CDR3 sequence (DNA): TGTGCCAGCAGCCCGGTGGGGGTAGATTATGGCTACACCTTC. Translating it yields CASSPVGVDYGYTF. The whole variable domain, remainder taken from reference TRBV7-9 and TRBJ1-2, is DTGVSQNPRHKITKRGQNVTFRCDPISEHNRLYWYRQTLGQGPEFLTYFQNEAQLEKSRLLSDRFSAERPKGSFSTLEIQRTEQGDSAMYLCASSPVGVDYGYTFGSGTRLTVV.

V and J are TRBV5-1 and TRBJ2-7; 9 bases map to TRBD2. The CDR3 extends over 15 amino acids. Losses at the gene ends were 6 bases for V and 4 bases for J; bases not matched to a gene: 11. CDR1 and CDR2 (germline): SGHRS, YFSETQ. The CDR3 spells CASKRGGTSRYEQYF. The DNA of the CDR3 is TGCGCCAGCAAGAGAGGCGGGACTAGCAGATACGAGCAGTACTTC. Variable domain in full (rest from reference TRBV5-1 and TRBJ2-7): KAGVTQTPRYLIKTRGQQVTLSCSPISGHRSVSWYQQTPGQGLQFLFEYFSETQRNKGNFPGRFSGRQFSNSRSEMNVSTLELGDSALYLCASKRGGTSRYEQYFGPGTRLTVT.

This clonotype came up a few times. This chain links TRBV3-1 with TRBJ2-1, with D maybe TRBD2 (7 bases). The CDR3 sequence is 16 residues long. Trimming took 5 bases from V and 8 from J, leaving 22 bases between them. Germline CDR1 and CDR2: LGHDT and YNNKEL (reference sequence). The CDR3 reads CASSLGGAPHPDEQFF. The CDR3, as DNA: TGTGCCAGCAGCTTGGGGGGGGCCCCCCATCCCGATGAGCAGTTCTTC.

The chain combines TRBV10-3 with TRBJ2-1, with D perhaps TRBD2 (5 bases). The CDR3 runs 15 residues. Per germline, CDR1 ENHRY and CDR2 SYGVKD. V gave up 10 bases and J gave up 3 bases, with 19 bases separating them. CDR3 in DNA: TGTGCCACCCGGTTCTGGGGAGAGGACTACAATGAGCAGTTCTTC. Protein product: CATRFWGEDYNEQFF.

The chain couples TRBV14 to TRBJ2-1; D could derive from TRBD1 or TRBD2 (5 bases each). CDR3 length: 16 amino acids. In germline, CDR1 is SGHDN, CDR2 FVKESK. V was shortened by 3 bases and J by 4 bases, with 16 bases between the two germline ends. The CDR3, as DNA: TGTGCCAGCAGCCAGACTCGGGACCCTTTATACAATGAGCAGTTCTTC. This translates into CASSQTRDPLYNEQFF. Supplemented by reference TRBV14 and TRBJ2-1, the full variable domain reads EAGVTQFPSHSVIEKGQTVTLRCDPISGHDNLYWYRRVMGKEIKFLLHFVKESKQDESGMPNNRFLAERTGGTYSTLKVQPAELEDSGVYFCASSQTRDPLYNEQFFGPGTRLTVL.